This T cell receptor beta chain comes out of a study of blood T cell repertoires in COVID-19. Study-level background: There were acute and convalescent COVID-19 samples, and they came from the United States, Italy and Spain. Sources were T cells, B-cell-depleted T cells, or PBMCs; the material itself was cDNA or gDNA.

Generated by immunoSEQ multiplex PCR, the TCRdb table keeps only in-frame clones and is missing some. Of 250,000 to 350,000 clones listed, approximately 87% are singletons. This clonotype was obtained from a woman aged 50 to 60 with active or convalescent COVID-19. Specimen: peripheral blood.

The CDR3 DNA reads TGTGCCTGGAGTGTAACAGATTACACTGAAGCTTTCTTT. Translation: CAWSVTDYTEAFF. The chain has TRBV30 and TRBJ1-1; D is ambiguous. Germline-derived CDR1 and CDR2 are GTSNPN and SVGIG (reference sequence). The CDR3 has 13 amino acids. V was pared by 0 bases and J by 3 bases, with 8 bases between.